Below are 13 T cell receptor beta chains sequenced from a single sample in a study of post-analysis software for immune sequencing data. These receptors have no known antigen. The TCR beta cDNA libraries carried unique molecular identifiers. TCRdb reprocessed the PCR reads with MiXCR, giving one entry per CDR3 protein. The sample lists roughly 800,000 distinct CDR3 sequences, roughly 27% occurring once. Regarding the study as a whole: Controls showed lower frequencies than patients for several TRBV segments, and TRBV5-6, TRBV5-1 and TRBV20-1 were among these.

Sample: blood. Receptors originate from a girl between 10 and 17 years old with multiple sclerosis.

On this clonotype itself: One end of the junction is discordant with germline, which a read error may explain. The V call is TRBV20-1, the J call TRBJ2-6; TRBD2 might be the D (6 bases). CDR1 is DFQATT, CDR2 SNEGSKA, per germline (reference sequence). This CDR3 is 13 amino acids long. This CDR3 reads CSARGGWADVLTF. The CDR3 region has the DNA TGCAGTGCTAGGGGGGGTTGGGCCGACGTCCTGACTTTC.

V gene TRBV18 combines with J gene TRBJ2-1; TRBD1 matches 7 bases. This CDR3 comprises 12 residues. CDR1 and CDR2 (germline): KGHSH, LQKENI. Unmatched junction bases numbered 1, after V lost 3 bases and J lost 8 bases. CDR3 in DNA: TGTGCCAGCTCACCGACAGGGTATGAGCAGTTCTTC. Translated, it gives CASSPTGYEQFF.

Turning to this clonotype: At one of its ends the junction is not consistent with the germline gene, which may arise from a read error. Here the CDR3 reads CANSFSSARVTGELFF. The CDR3 DNA reads as TGTGCCAACAGCTTTTCTAGCGCCCGGGTCACCGGGGAGCTGTTTTTT. V gene TRBV5-5 combines with J gene TRBJ2-2; D may be TRBD2 (6 bases). Per the germline V gene, CDR1 is SGHKS and CDR2 is YYEKEE (reference sequence). The CDR3 is 16 amino acids.

The chain recombines TRBV28 with TRBJ1-5, with D tentatively TRBD1 (6 bases). Germline loops: CDR1 MDHEN, CDR2 SYDVKM. This CDR3 spans 15 amino acids. The V end was cut by 5 bases, the J end by 8 bases, with 19 bases between. CDR3 loop: CASSAGHQNREPQHF. CDR3 DNA: TGTGCCAGCAGTGCGGGACACCAAAACAGGGAGCCCCAGCATTTT.

Concerning this clonotype itself: One junction end does not reproduce the germline sequence, and a read error may be involved. The J gene is TRBJ2-4, the V gene TRBV9; D is unresolved. The J call is in doubt because the DNA end fits TRBJ2-7 better. Germline assignment: CDR1 SGDLS and CDR2 YYNGEE. CDR3 length: 13 residues. CDR3 nucleotides: TGTACCAGCAGCTCCACAAGCTCCTACGAGCAGTACTTC. This sequence encodes CTSSSTSSYEQYF.

This clonotype appeared many times. The chain combines TRBV5-1 with TRBJ2-7, with 13 positions matching TRBD2. Germline values: CDR1 SGHRS, CDR2 YFSETQ. This CDR3 spans 16 amino acids. With V trimmed by 4 bases and J by 5 bases, 9 bases remained unmatched. The CDR3 spells CASSTGLAGVRDEQYF. The CDR3 bases are TGCGCCAGCAGCACCGGACTAGCGGGAGTTCGGGACGAGCAGTACTTC.

This clonotype has only a few counts. The V gene is TRBV24-1, the J gene TRBJ2-3, with TRBD1 matching 8 bases. Looked up from germline, CDR1 is KGHDR and CDR2 is SFDVKD. The CDR3 totals 15 residues. V trimming: 3 bases; J trimming: 7 bases; junction bases outside the gene matches: 8. CDR3 in amino acids: CATSDPDREVNTQYF. Here the CDR3 DNA reads TGTGCCACCAGTGATCCGGACAGGGAGGTGAATACGCAGTATTTT.

Note on this clonotype: At one end, the junction sequence differs from germline, possibly due to a read error. The rearrangement links TRBV7-2 to TRBJ2-5; D is unclear. The end of the DNA is better explained by TRBJ2-7, so the J call may be wrong. Per germline, CDR1 SGHTA and CDR2 FQGNSA. The CDR3 spans 13 residues. The chain's CDR3 is CAGSPQRVYEQYF. In DNA form, the CDR3 reads TGTGCCGGCAGCCCACAGCGAGTTTACGAGCAGTACTTC.

There are a few counts of this clonotype. This rearrangement joins TRBV4-1 to TRBJ2-3, with TRBD1 as a possible D gene (5 bases). CDR1 is MGHRA and CDR2 is YSYEKL in the germline V gene. Trimming cost V 5 bases and J 4 bases, with 19 bases left between them. The CDR3 spans 16 residues. CDR3 DNA: TGCGCCAGCAGCTTTAGGCCAGGGCACCTCGCAGATACGCAGTATTTT. It yields the protein CASSFRPGHLADTQYF.

CDR3 sequence (DNA): TGTGCCATCGGGGGGACAGCTACCTACGAGCAGTACTTC. Its protein product is CAIGGTATYEQYF. The V gene is TRBV10-3, the J gene TRBJ2-7, with D perhaps matching TRBD1 (7 bases). The V end was cut by 8 bases, the J end by 2 bases, with 13 bases between. CDR1 and CDR2 from the germline V gene are ENHRY and SYGVKD. The CDR3 is 13 residues long.

This clonotype was observed a handful of times. The chain has TRBV29-1 and TRBJ2-1; a possible D gene is TRBD1 (5 bases). V gave up 5 bases and J gave up 2 bases, with 10 bases separating them. Germline-derived CDR1 and CDR2 are SQVTM and ANQGSEA. The CDR3 sequence is 13 residues long. CDR3 DNA sequence: TGCAGCGTTAGGGTAGGGGCCTACAATGAGCAGTTCTTC. Translated, it gives CSVRVGAYNEQFF.

V and J are TRBV2 and TRBJ1-2; D possibly corresponds to TRBD1 (5 bases). Germline CDR1 and CDR2: SNHLY and FYNNEI. V shed 10 bases and J shed 8 bases, with 11 bases lying between them. This CDR3 spans 10 amino acids. The CDR3 is CATRDRGYTF. The CDR3 DNA reads as TGTGCCACCAGGGACCGAGGCTACACCTTC.

The chain has TRBV5-1 and TRBJ2-6; 7 bases are shared with TRBD1. The CDR3 length is 19 residues. The V gene end was trimmed by 0 bases and the J gene end by 0 bases; junction bases not matched to a gene: 9. CDR1 is SGHRS and CDR2 is YFSETQ in the germline V gene. DNA for the CDR3: TGCGCCAGCAGCTTGGCCTCGGGACAGCCCAACTCTGGGGCCAACGTCCTGACTTTC. It translates to CASSLASGQPNSGANVLTF.